A single sample is the source of the 19 T cell receptor beta chains below, sequenced in a study of T-cell reconstitution after alpha-beta-depleted transplantation in children. During its preparation, the TCRbeta library received unique molecular identifiers. TCRdb re-analysed the PCR reads in MiXCR, keeping a single row per CDR3 protein. The sample includes 400,000 to 500,000 distinct CDR3 sequences, roughly a tenth of them seen just once. The material sequenced was PBMCs from the stem cell graft donor, taken from the stem cell graft. The origin of the receptors is a human donor who donated a stem cell graft to a child with acute myeloid leukemia.

This clonotype was counted at least ten times. The CDR3 coding sequence is TGTGCCAGCAGCTCAGGGACTAGCGGGAGGACGCTCCCCCTGGATACGCAGTATTTT. This translates into CASSSGTSGRTLPLDTQYF. J is TRBJ2-3 and V is TRBV5-5, with 15 positions matching TRBD2. V shed 3 bases and J 6 bases; nucleotides not matched to a gene: 14. The CDR3 covers 19 residues. The V gene's germline CDR1 is SGHKS and CDR2 YYEKEE (reference sequence).

Only a few counts were recorded for this clonotype. The chain has TRBV20-1 and TRBJ2-7; D gene uncertain. This CDR3 is 12 amino acids long. Germline values: CDR1 DFQATT, CDR2 SNEGSKA (reference sequence). The germline V and J ends were trimmed by 3 bases and 5 bases, with 11 bases remaining between them. The CDR3 here is CSARGSGDEQYV. DNA of the CDR3: TGCAGTGCTAGGGGGTCTGGAGACGAGCAGTACGTC.

This clonotype was seen at least ten times. V is TRBV9 and J is TRBJ2-2; perhaps TRBD1 as D (6 bases). V lost 4 bases and J lost 3, with 16 bases in between. Per germline, CDR1 SGDLS and CDR2 YYNGEE. The CDR3 length is 16 residues. CDR3: CASSRRDTGYTGELFF. CDR3 coding DNA: TGTGCCAGCAGCAGACGGGACACCGGATACACCGGGGAGCTGTTTTTT.

This clonotype showed up just a few times. In DNA, the CDR3 is TGTGCCAGCAGCTTAGTGGCAGGGGGCGGCTACGAGCAGTACTTC. This codes for CASSLVAGGGYEQYF. This chain links TRBV7-2 with TRBJ2-7; the match to TRBD1 covers 8 bases. Per germline, CDR1 SGHTA and CDR2 FQGNSA. This CDR3 contains 15 residues. The ends lost 1 base at V and 3 bases at J; junction bases unmatched: 5.

J is TRBJ2-5 and V is TRBV5-6; 8 bases match TRBD2. CDR1 and CDR2 from the germline V gene are SGHDT and YYEEEE. The CDR3 extends over 13 amino acids. J was trimmed by 6 bases and V by 4 bases; bases with no gene match: 5. CDR3: CASSTGGEQTQYF. DNA of the CDR3: TGTGCCAGCAGCACGGGAGGGGAACAGACCCAGTACTTC.

The genes are TRBV20-1 and TRBJ2-7, with 8 bases aligning to TRBD1. Per germline, CDR1 DFQATT and CDR2 SNEGSKA (reference sequence). The V gene end was trimmed by 2 bases and the J gene end by 3 bases; junction bases not matched to a gene: 3. This CDR3 is built from 13 residues. This CDR3 is CSARSDRDYEQYF. CDR3 in DNA: TGCAGTGCTAGATCGGACAGGGACTACGAGCAGTACTTC.

This clonotype appeared many times. The rearrangement joins TRBV4-1 to TRBJ2-7; 10 bases are shared with TRBD2. CDR3 length: 15 amino acids. V lost 4 bases, J lost 3 bases, and 6 bases stayed unmatched. CDR1 and CDR2 from the germline V gene are MGHRA and YSYEKL. The CDR3 reads CASSLGLAGDYEQYF. For the CDR3, the DNA is TGCGCCAGCAGCCTCGGGCTAGCGGGAGACTACGAGCAGTACTTC.

This clonotype was seen more than once but under ten times. This chain uses TRBV29-1 with TRBJ2-5; 7 nucleotides match TRBD1. V lost 0 bases and J lost 12; bases outside the gene matches: 7. The CDR3 extends over 12 amino acids. CDR1 is SQVTM, CDR2 ANQGSEA, per germline. This chain's CDR3 is CSVEEVIGTEYF. CDR3 coding DNA: TGCAGCGTTGAAGAGGTGATCGGGACAGAGTACTTC.

This clonotype was recorded only once. Compared with germline, one end of the junction differs, possibly owing to a read error. The chain combines TRBV5-1 with TRBJ2-6, with 9 bases identical to TRBD1. The CDR3 totals 17 residues. In germline, CDR1 is SGHRS, CDR2 YFSETQ. The CDR3 DNA follows: TGCGCCAGCAGCTATGGGACAGGGAACTCTGGGGCCAACGGCCTGACTTTC. Protein product: CASSYGTGNSGANGLTF.

This chain's CDR3 is CSAHYILAGGGGLGDTQYF. Here the CDR3 DNA reads TGCAGTGCTCATTACATACTAGCGGGAGGAGGGGGCTTAGGGGATACGCAGTATTTT. The chain links TRBV20-1 to TRBJ2-3, with 12 positions matching TRBD2. CDR3 length: 19 residues. Germline V gene lookup returns CDR1 DFQATT and CDR2 SNEGSKA (reference sequence). V was pared by 5 bases and J by 6 bases, with 21 bases of the junction left unmatched.

This clonotype was recorded a few times. The rearrangement uses TRBV12-3 or TRBV12-4 and TRBJ2-2; tentatively, D is TRBD1 (6 bases). This CDR3 is 17 amino acids long. V was trimmed by 1 base and J by 1 base, leaving 13 bases between them. CDR3 nucleotide sequence: TGTGCCAGCAGTTTAGGGAACAGGGTAGGGAACACCGGGGAGCTGTTTTTT. Protein: CASSLGNRVGNTGELFF.

This clonotype came up a few times. The chain carries TRBV7-2 and TRBJ1-4; a weak D match, TRBD1 (5 bases). Germline V gene data show CDR1 as SGHTA and CDR2 as FQGNSA. Trimming shortened V by 1 base and J by 7 bases, and 10 bases separated the two germline ends. This CDR3 is built from 14 residues. DNA of the CDR3: TGTGCCAGCAGCTTAGGGTGGGGGACTGAAAAACTGTTTTTT. It specifies CASSLGWGTEKLFF.

The chain combines TRBV5-1 with TRBJ2-3; 7 bases match TRBD1. This CDR3 is 15 amino acids long. Trimming took 4 bases from V and 1 from J; bases not matched to a gene: 6. The germline CDR1 and CDR2 sequences are SGHRS and YFSETQ. CDR3 DNA: TGCGCCAGCAGCGTGGGACAGTGGGGCACAGATACGCAGTATTTT. Its translation is CASSVGQWGTDTQYF.

V and J are TRBV6-2 or TRBV6-3 and TRBJ2-3, with 7 bases identical to TRBD1. The CDR3 has 13 residues. The germline V gene has CDR1 MNHEY and CDR2 SVGEGT. V shed 2 bases and J 5 bases; nucleotides not matched to a gene: 1. CDR3 sequence: CASSYTGVDTQYF. The CDR3, as DNA: TGTGCCAGCAGTTACACAGGGGTAGATACGCAGTATTTT.

V is TRBV6-1 and J is TRBJ2-3, with D maybe TRBD2 (5 bases). The CDR3 has 15 amino acids. Deletions cut 8 bases from V and 0 bases from J, with 15 bases between. CDR1 MNHNS and CDR2 SASEGT come from the germline V gene. The chain's CDR3 is CASRPLGTSTDTQYF. DNA for the CDR3: TGTGCCAGCCGCCCACTAGGCACTAGCACAGATACGCAGTATTTT.

This chain joins TRBV6-5 and TRBJ2-3, with 9 bases lining up with TRBD2. Germline trimming cut 0 bases from V and 4 bases from J; bases unmatched to any gene: 8. Germline V gives CDR1 MNHEY, CDR2 SVGAGI. The CDR3 loop spans 17 amino acids. The CDR3 DNA follows: TGTGCCAGCAGTTACTCTCAGGGACTAGCCCCCGCAGATACGCAGTATTTT. As protein: CASSYSQGLAPADTQYF.

V is TRBV5-1 and J is TRBJ2-1, with D perhaps TRBD2 (5 bases). This CDR3 region has 15 residues. CDR1 and CDR2 from the germline V gene are SGHRS and YFSETQ. V was clipped by 7 bases and J by 6 bases, with 20 bases between them. Written as DNA, the CDR3 is TGCGCCAGCCAGATCGAGGGCCTAGTTCTCAATGAGCAGTTCTTC. It translates to CASQIEGLVLNEQFF.

The chain joins TRBV5-4 to TRBJ1-5; TRBD1 might be the D (5 bases). The length of the CDR3 is 16 residues. The germline V and J ends were trimmed by 3 bases and 1 base, with 14 bases remaining between them. Per germline, CDR1 SGHNT and CDR2 YYREEE (reference sequence). CDR3 sequence (DNA): TGTGCCAGCAGCTCTGGACTCCGGGACAGCAATCAGCCCCAGCATTTT. It encodes CASSSGLRDSNQPQHF.

This clonotype was observed many times. V usage is TRBV27 and J usage is TRBJ2-1, with D possibly being TRBD1 or TRBD2 (5 bases each). The ends were cut back, 6 bases at V and 11 bases at J, with 17 bases in the middle. CDR3 length: 13 residues. Germline V gene lookup returns CDR1 MNHEY and CDR2 SMNVEV (reference sequence). CDR3 sequence (DNA): TGTGCCAGCAGGCCCCCCTGGGACCCACAGCAGTTCTTC. Its translation: CASRPPWDPQQFF.